This T cell receptor (beta chain) was captured in a study of CD8+CD57+ T cells in acquired aplastic anemia. As for the study in general: CD4+ and CD8+ cells, once sorted, gave DNA averaging approximately 3 ug.

About this clonotype itself: Its cognate antigen is unknown. Since a much larger clone is just one base distant, this may be a read error.

Whoever was chosen for sequencing had shown CD8+CD57+ cell expansion by flow cytometry. The CDR3 contains 16 residues. V was pared by 4 bases and J by 1 base, with 15 bases between. Germline CDR1 is SGHAT and CDR2 is FQDESV (reference sequence). Study observations and caveats: Overlapping CD8+ CDR3 repertoires of patients and controls contained around 30 shared sequences. Patients showed no significant difference from controls in CD8+ Simpson's diversity.

Researchers used genomic DNA as the template to profile TCR beta VDJ and CDR3. TCRdb analysed the reads with MiXCR anew, one entry per CDR3 protein. The repertoire holds approximately 220,000 distinct CDR3 sequences, with almost 50% as singletons. The receptor was derived from a human donor with aplastic anemia. This chain connects TRBV11-1 to TRBJ2-3; TRBD1 or TRBD2 may be the D gene (6 bases each). The sequenced sample was sorted CD4+, CD8+, or CD8+CD57+ T cells (not recorded which) from PBMCs. The CDR3 sequence: CASSSTQGGRTDTQYF. The CDR3 DNA reads TGTGCCAGCAGCTCAACTCAAGGGGGGCGCACAGATACGCAGTATTTT.